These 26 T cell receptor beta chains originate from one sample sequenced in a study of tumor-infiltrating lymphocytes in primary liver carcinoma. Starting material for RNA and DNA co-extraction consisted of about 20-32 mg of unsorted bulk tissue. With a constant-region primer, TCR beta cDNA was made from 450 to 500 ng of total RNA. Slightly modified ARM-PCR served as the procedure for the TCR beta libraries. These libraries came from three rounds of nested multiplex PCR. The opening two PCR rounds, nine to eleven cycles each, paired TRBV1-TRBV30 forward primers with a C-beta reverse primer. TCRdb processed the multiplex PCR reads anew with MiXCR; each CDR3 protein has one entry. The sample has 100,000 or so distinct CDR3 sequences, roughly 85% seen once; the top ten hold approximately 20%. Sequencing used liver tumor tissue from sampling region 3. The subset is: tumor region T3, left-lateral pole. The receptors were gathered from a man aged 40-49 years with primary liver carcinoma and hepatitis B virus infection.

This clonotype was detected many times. This chain's CDR3 is CASSSGARYEQYF. CDR3 sequence (DNA): TGTGCCAGCAGTTCTGGGGCGAGGTACGAGCAGTACTTC. The chain uses TRBV28 and TRBJ2-7; D might be TRBD1 (5 bases). Germline V CDR1 and CDR2: MDHEN, SYDVKM. Trimming stripped 4 bases from V and 4 bases from J, with 11 bases between. This CDR3 region has 13 residues.

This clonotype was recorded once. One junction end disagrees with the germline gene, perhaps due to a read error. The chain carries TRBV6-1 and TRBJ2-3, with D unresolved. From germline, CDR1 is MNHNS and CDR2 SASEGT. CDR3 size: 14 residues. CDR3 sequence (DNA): TGTGCCAGCAGTGTTGGGATAGCAACAGATACGCAATATTTT. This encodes CASSVGIATDTQYF.

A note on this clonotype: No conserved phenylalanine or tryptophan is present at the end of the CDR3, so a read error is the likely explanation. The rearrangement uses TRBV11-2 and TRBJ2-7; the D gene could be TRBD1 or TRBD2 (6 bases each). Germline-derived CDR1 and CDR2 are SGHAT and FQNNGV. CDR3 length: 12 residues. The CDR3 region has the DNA TGTGCCAGTAGTCCCGGGGGCTACGATCAGTACATC. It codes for CASSPGGYDQYI.

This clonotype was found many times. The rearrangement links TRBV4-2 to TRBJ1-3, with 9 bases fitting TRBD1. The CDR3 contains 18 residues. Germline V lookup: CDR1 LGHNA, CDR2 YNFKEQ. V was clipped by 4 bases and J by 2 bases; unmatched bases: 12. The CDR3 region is CASSREPRRTGAGNTIYF. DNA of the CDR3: TGTGCCAGCAGCCGGGAGCCAAGAAGGACAGGGGCTGGAAACACCATATATTTT.

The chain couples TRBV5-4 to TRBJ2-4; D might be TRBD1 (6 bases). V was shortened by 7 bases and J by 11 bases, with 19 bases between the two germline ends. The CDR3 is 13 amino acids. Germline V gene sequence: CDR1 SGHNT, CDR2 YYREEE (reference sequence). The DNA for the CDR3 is TGTGCCAGCGGCTCCGGACAGAGGGACGTTCAGTACTTC. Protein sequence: CASGSGQRDVQYF.

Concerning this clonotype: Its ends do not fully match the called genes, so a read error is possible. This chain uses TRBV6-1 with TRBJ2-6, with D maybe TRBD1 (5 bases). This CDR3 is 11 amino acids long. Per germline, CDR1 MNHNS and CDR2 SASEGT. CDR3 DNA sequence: TGTGTCGTCCAAGGGGCCAATGTCCTGACTTTC. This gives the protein CVVQGANVLTF.

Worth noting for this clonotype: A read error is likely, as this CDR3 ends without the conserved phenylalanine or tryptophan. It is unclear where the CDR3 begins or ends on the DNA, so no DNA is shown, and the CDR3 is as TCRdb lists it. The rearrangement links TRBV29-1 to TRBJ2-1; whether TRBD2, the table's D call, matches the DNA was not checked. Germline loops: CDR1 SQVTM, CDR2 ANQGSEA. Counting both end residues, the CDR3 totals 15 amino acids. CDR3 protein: CSAGLAGGFYNEHFI.

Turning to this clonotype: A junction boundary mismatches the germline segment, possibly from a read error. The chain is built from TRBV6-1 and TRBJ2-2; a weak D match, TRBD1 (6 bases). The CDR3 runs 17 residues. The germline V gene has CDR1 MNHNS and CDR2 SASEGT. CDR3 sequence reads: CASRYTPWGRNTGELFF. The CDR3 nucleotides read TGTGCCAGCAGATACACACCGTGGGGGCGGAACACCGGGGAGCTCTTTTTT.

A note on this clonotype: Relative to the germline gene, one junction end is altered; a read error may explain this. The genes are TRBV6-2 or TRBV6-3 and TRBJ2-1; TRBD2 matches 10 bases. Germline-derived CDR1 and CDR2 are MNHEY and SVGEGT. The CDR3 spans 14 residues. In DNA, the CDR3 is TGTGCCATCAGGCAGCGGGAGGGTCTAGGTGAGCAGTCCTTC. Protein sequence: CAIRQREGLGEQSF.

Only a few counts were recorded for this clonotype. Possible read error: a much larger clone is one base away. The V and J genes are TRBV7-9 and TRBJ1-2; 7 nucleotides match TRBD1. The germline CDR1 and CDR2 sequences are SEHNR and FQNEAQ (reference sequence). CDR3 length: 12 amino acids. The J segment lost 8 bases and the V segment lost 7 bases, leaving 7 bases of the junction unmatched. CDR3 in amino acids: CASNFQGEGYTF. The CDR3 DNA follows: TGTGCCAGCAACTTCCAGGGGGAGGGCTACACCTTC.

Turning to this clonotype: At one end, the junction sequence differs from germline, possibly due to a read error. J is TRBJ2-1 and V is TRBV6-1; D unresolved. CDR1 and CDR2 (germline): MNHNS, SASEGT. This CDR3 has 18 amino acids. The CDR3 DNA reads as TGTGACAGCACTGAAGAGGTTATGGGCGGCCACTCCTACAATGAGCAGTTCTTC. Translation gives CDSTEEVMGGHSYNEQFF.

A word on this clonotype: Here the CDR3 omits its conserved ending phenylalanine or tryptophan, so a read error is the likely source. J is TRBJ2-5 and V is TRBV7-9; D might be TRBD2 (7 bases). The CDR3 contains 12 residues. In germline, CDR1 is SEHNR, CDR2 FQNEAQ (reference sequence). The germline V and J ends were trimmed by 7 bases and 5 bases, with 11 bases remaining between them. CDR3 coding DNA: TGTGCCAGCAACAGGGAGGGTGAGACCCAGTACTAC. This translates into CASNREGETQYY.

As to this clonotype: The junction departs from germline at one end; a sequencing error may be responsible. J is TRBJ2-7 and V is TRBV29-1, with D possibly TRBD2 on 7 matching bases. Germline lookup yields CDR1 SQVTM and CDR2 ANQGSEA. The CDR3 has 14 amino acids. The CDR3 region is CSVELSWGGYEHYF. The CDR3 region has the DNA TGCAGCGTTGAACTGTCGTGGGGGGGCTACGAGCATTACTTC.

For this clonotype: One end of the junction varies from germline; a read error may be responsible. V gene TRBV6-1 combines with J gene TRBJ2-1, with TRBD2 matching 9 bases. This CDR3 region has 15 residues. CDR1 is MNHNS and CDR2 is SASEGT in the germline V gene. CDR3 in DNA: TGTGTCAGCAGTGAAGAAGCGGGAGGATACAGTGAGCATTTCTTC. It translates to CVSSEEAGGYSEHFF.

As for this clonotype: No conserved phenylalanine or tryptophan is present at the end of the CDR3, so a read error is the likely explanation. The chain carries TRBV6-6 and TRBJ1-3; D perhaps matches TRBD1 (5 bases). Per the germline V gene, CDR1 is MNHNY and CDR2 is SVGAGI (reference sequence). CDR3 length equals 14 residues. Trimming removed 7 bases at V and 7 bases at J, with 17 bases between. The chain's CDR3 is CASTTGGLGNTIYY. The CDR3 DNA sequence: TGTGCCAGCACCACCGGGGGTCTTGGCAACACCATATATTAT.

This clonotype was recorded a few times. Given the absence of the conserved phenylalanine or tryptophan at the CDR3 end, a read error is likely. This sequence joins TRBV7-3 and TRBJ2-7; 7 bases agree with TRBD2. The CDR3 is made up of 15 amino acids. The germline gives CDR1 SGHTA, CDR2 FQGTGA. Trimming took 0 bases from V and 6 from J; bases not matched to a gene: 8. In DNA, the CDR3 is TGTGCCAGCAGCTTAACGGGCGGGAGCTTTGGCGAGCAGTACCTC. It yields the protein CASSLTGGSFGEQYL.

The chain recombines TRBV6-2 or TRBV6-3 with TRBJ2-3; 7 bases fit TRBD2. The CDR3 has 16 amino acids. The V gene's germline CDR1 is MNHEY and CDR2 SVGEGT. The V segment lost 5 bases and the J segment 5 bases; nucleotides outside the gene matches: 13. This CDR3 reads CASSRDGLAAIDTQYF. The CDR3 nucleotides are TGTGCCAGCAGTCGAGACGGGCTAGCGGCCATAGATACGCAGTATTTT.

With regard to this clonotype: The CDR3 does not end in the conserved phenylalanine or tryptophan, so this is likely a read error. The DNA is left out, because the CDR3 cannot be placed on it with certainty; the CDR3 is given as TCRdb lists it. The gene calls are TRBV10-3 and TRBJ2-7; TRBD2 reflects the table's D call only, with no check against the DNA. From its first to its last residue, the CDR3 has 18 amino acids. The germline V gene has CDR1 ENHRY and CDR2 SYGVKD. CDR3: CAIRAPPGISLTSGERYL.

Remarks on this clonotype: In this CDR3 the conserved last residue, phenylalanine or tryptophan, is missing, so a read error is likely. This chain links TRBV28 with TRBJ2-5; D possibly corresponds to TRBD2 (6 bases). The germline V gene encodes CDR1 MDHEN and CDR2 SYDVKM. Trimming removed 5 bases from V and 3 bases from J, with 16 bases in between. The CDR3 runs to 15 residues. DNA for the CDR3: TGTGCCAGCAGTCCCCCGGGACTGGTAAAAGAGACCCAGTACCTC. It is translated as CASSPPGLVKETQYL.

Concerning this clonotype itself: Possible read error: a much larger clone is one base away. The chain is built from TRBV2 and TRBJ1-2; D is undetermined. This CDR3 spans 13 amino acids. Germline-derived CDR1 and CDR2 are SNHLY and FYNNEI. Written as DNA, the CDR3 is TGTGCCAGCAGTGAAAGCCTTAACTTTGGCTACACCTTC. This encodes CASSESLNFGYTF.

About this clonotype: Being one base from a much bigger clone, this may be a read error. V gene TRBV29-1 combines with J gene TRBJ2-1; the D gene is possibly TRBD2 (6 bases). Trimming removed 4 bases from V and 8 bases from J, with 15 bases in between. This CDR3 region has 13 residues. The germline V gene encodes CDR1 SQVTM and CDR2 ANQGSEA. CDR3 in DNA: TGCAGCGTTGGGAGGGGAGTCACCGATGAGCAGTTCTTC. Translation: CSVGRGVTDEQFF.

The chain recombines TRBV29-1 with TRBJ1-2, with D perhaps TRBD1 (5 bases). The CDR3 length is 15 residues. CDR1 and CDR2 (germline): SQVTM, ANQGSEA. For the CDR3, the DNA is TGCAGTATTGTGCAGGGCTGGGGCATGGGCTATGGCTACACCTTC. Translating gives CSIVQGWGMGYGYTF.

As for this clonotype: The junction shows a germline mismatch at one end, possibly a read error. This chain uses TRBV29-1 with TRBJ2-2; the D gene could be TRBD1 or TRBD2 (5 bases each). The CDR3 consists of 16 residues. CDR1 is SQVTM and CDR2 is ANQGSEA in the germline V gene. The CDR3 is CSVENPLGTNTRELFF. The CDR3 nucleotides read TGCAGCGTTGAAAACCCTCTGGGGACCAACACCAGGGAGCTGTTTTTT.

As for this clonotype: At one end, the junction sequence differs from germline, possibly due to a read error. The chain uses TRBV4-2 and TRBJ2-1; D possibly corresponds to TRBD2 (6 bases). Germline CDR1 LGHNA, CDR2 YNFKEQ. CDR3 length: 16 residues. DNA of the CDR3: TGTGCTAGCAGCCAAGATGGGGGGAGGACCTACAATGGGCAGTTCTTC. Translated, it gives CASSQDGGRTYNGQFF.

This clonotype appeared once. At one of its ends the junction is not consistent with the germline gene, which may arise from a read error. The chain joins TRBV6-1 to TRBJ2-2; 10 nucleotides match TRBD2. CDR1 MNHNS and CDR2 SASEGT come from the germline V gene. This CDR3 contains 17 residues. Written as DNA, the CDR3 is TGTGCCACGACACTTCGGACTAGCGGAATCAAAACCGGGGAGCTATTTTTT. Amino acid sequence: CATTLRTSGIKTGELFF.

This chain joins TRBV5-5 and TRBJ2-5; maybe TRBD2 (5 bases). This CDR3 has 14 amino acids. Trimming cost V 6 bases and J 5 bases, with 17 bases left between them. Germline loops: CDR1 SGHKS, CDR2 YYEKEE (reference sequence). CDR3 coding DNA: TGTGCCAGCAACTCGAAGACTAACGGGGAGACCCAGTACTTC. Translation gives CASNSKTNGETQYF.